This TCR beta chain came from a study of blood T cell repertoires in COVID-19. Study information: From T cells, B-cell-depleted T cells, or PBMCs came the material, which was cDNA or gDNA.

The data were produced by immunoSEQ multiplex PCR, yet TCRdb's version contains in-frame clones alone and is incomplete. This table holds some 110,000 clones, over 75% found once. V was clipped by 6 bases and J by 0 bases; unmatched bases: 8. Germline lookup yields CDR1 MDHEN and CDR2 SYDVKM. This CDR3 has 16 amino acids. The gene calls are TRBV28 and TRBJ1-5; TRBD1 matches 7 bases. Sequencing input: peripheral blood. This receptor was identified in a human donor with active COVID-19. The donor label of this sample is uncertain. The CDR3 reads CASRFGTVVSNQPQHF. In nucleotides, the CDR3 is TGTGCCAGCAGATTTGGGACAGTCGTTAGCAATCAGCCCCAGCATTTT.